The entry that follows covers one T cell receptor beta chain sequence. Its matching antigen is unknown. The data were taken from a study of cytomegalovirus exposure and HLA in healthy donors. The germline V gene has CDR1 MDHEN and CDR2 SYDVKM. V lost 4 bases, J lost 0 bases, and 10 bases lay in between. The CDR3 consists of 15 residues. Study-level findings and limits: The listing of fewer than 200 TCR beta chains classed them as cytomegalovirus-associated.

Both 60 Vbeta primers and 13 Jbeta primers went into the PCR. The method was immunoSEQ multiplex PCR; TCRdb's version includes in-frame clones alone and lacks a portion of them. In the table there are 120,000 or so clones, around 75% of which are singletons. The V and J genes are TRBV28 and TRBJ2-4; TRBD2 might be the D (6 bases). The receptor was derived from a woman in her fifties or sixties in good health and CMV-seronegative. The sample comprised PBMCs. DNA for the CDR3: TGTGCCAGCAGTTCGGGGGAAATAGCCAAAAACATTCAGTACTTC. It encodes CASSSGEIAKNIQYF.